Listed here are 17 T cell receptor beta chains from one sample, sequenced in a study of CXCR3-negative and CXCR3-positive naive CD8 T cells. Findings and caveats of the study: Naive cells that were CXCR3-positive had more hydrophobic TRB CDR3s (compared with CXCR3-negative naive cells).

These receptors have no identified antigens. In preparing the TRB cDNA libraries, 5' RACE with UMI labels was used. No DNA is given; TCRdb re-called the 5' RACE reads and lists each CDR3 protein once. The sample holds 49,000 or so distinct CDR3 sequences. The source material was naive CXCR3+ CD8+ T cells from blood. Subset meaning: CD45RO-CCR7+CD27+CD95- naive CD8+ T cells expressing CXCR3 (TNR3+). These receptors were collected from a human donor in good health. Some clones in this sample may be carry-over from other donors' samples.

This sequence joins TRBV20-1 and TRBJ2-7; TCRdb returns TRBD1, unconfirmable since there is no DNA. The CDR3 contains 14 residues. CDR1 is DFQATT, CDR2 SNEGSKA, per germline (reference sequence). CDR3 amino acids: CSATGGERSYEQYF.

V usage is TRBV4-3 and J usage is TRBJ2-7. CDR3 size: 15 residues. CDR1 is LGHNA and CDR2 is YSLEER in the germline V gene. The CDR3: CASSQDSWVSYEQYF.

This chain uses TRBV6-5 with TRBJ1-1. Germline V gene lookup returns CDR1 MNHEY and CDR2 SVGAGI. The CDR3 is made up of 14 amino acids. Here the CDR3 reads CASSQQRMNTEAFF.

The chain has TRBV4-3 and TRBJ2-3; TCRdb indicates TRBD2, and absent DNA this call remains unverified. CDR1 and CDR2 (germline): LGHNA, YSLEER. The CDR3 is 17 amino acids. The CDR3 loop is CASSQDRALPVADTQYF.

The rearrangement joins TRBV4-3 to TRBJ1-5. Germline V gene lookup returns CDR1 LGHNA and CDR2 YSLEER. The CDR3 contains 16 residues. CDR3 protein: CASSQDLGGINQPQHF.

The chain is built from TRBV6-6 and TRBJ2-3. CDR1 is MNHNY, CDR2 SVGAGI, per germline (reference sequence). CDR3 length equals 17 residues. The CDR3 reads CASSYKQGAPNEESQYF.

The CDR3 protein is CASSSKSHRGGGELFF. The chain employs TRBV21-1 and TRBJ2-2; the D call from TCRdb, TRBD1, cannot be confirmed without DNA. TRBV21-1 is flagged as a pseudogene. This CDR3 region has 16 residues.

This chain joins TRBV7-2 and TRBJ1-4; TCRdb calls TRBD1, which cannot be checked without DNA. Germline V gives CDR1 SGHTA, CDR2 FQGNSA. The CDR3 covers 17 residues. CDR3: CDSSLGPPGPYNEKLFF. The whole variable domain, remainder taken from reference TRBV7-2 and TRBJ1-4, is GAGVSQSPSNKVTEKGKDVELRCDPISGHTALYWYRQSLGQGLEFLIYFQGNSAPDKSGLPSDRFSAERTGGSVSTLTIQRTQQEDSAVYLCDSSLGPPGPYNEKLFFGSGTQLSVL.

The V call is TRBV7-8, the J call TRBJ2-3. The length of the CDR3 is 16 residues. Germline lookup yields CDR1 SGHVS and CDR2 FQNEAQ. CDR3 protein: CASSLRPLSYTDTQYF.

CDR3 residues: CASSYSFGLSGGGDTEAFF. V gene TRBV6-2 or TRBV6-3 combines with J gene TRBJ1-1. The CDR3 has 19 amino acids. Germline CDR1 and CDR2: MNHEY and SVGEGT.

This chain connects TRBV12-3 or TRBV12-4 to TRBJ2-1; there is no DNA to check the TCRdb D call of TRBD2. The CDR3 consists of 15 residues. Here the CDR3 reads CASRHSGGSYNEQFF.

This chain uses TRBV29-1 with TRBJ2-5. The CDR3 runs to 13 residues. Germline assignment: CDR1 SQVTM and CDR2 ANQGSEA. The CDR3 loop reads CSVEGSNEGTQYF.

The chain links TRBV7-2 to TRBJ1-2. The CDR3 length is 16 residues. CDR1 and CDR2 (germline): SGHTA, FQGNSA. The CDR3 protein is CASSLTTYGRIYGYTF.

This chain uses TRBV7-9 with TRBJ2-5; the TRBD1 assignment by TCRdb is unverifiable without DNA. Germline-derived CDR1 and CDR2 are SEHNR and FQNEAQ (reference sequence). The CDR3 loop spans 12 amino acids. The CDR3 protein is CASDRVMETQYF.

V is TRBV6-2 or TRBV6-3 and J is TRBJ2-1; TCRdb's D gene call, TRBD1, goes unchecked for lack of DNA. This CDR3 comprises 14 residues. The germline V gene has CDR1 MNHEY and CDR2 SVGEGT. CDR3 residues: CASDRAGSYNEQFF.

This chain uses TRBV7-9 with TRBJ1-1; TCRdb returns TRBD1, unconfirmable since there is no DNA. The V gene's germline CDR1 is SEHNR and CDR2 FQNEAQ (reference sequence). CDR3 size: 19 residues. CDR3 loop: CASSLAVGLGRGRWPEAFF.

This chain uses TRBV29-1 with TRBJ2-2; the TRBD1 assignment by TCRdb is unverifiable without DNA. This CDR3 is built from 16 residues. Germline V CDR1 and CDR2: SQVTM, ANQGSEA. The CDR3 region is CSVLHPGQGITGELFF.